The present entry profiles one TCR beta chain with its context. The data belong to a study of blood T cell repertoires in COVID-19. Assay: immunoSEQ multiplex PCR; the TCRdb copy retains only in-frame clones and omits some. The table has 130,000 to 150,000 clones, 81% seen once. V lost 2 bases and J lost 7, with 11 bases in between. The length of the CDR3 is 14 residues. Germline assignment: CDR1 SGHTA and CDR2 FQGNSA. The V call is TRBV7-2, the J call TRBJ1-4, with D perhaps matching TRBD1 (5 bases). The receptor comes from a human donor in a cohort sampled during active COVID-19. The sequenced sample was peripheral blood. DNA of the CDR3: TGTGCCAGCAGCTTAAGGCAGGGTTTTGAAAAACTGTTTTTT. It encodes CASSLRQGFEKLFF.